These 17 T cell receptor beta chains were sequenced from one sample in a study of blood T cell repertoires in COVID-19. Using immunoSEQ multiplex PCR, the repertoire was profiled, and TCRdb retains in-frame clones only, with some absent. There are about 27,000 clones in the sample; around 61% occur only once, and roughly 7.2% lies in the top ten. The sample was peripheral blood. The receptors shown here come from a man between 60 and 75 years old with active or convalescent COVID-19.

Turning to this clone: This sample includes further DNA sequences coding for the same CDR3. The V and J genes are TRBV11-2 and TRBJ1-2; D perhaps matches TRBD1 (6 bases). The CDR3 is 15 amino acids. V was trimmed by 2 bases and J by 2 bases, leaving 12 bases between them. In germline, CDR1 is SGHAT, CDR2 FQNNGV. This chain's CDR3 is CASSLLTGWNYGYTF. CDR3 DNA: TGTGCCAGCAGCTTACTCACAGGGTGGAACTATGGCTACACCTTC.

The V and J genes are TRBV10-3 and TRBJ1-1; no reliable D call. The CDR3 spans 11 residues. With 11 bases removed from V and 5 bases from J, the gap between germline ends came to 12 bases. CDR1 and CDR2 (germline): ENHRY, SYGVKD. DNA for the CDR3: TGTGCCTCGAGGCAAGAGACTGAAGCTTTCTTT. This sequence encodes CASRQETEAFF.

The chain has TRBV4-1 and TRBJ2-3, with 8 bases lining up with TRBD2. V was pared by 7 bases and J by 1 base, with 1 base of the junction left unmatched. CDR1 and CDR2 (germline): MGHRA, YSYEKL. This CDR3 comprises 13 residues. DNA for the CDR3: TGCGCCAGCAAGACTAGCGGCACAGATACGCAGTATTTT. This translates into CASKTSGTDTQYF.

The CDR3 coding sequence is TGTGCCAGCAGGCCGGGACTAGCGGATCTCTACGGCGAGACCCAGTACTTC. This encodes CASRPGLADLYGETQYF. This rearrangement joins TRBV9 to TRBJ2-5; the match to TRBD2 covers 11 bases. With 5 bases clipped from V and 5 bases from J, the junction kept 14 bases outside the gene matches. Germline lookup yields CDR1 SGDLS and CDR2 YYNGEE. The CDR3 runs 17 residues.

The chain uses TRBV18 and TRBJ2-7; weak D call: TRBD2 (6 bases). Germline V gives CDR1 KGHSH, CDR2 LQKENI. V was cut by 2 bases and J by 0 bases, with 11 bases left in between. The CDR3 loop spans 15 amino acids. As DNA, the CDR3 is TGTGCCAGCTCACCAGGCGGCGGGACCTCCTACGAGCAGTACTTC. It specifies CASSPGGGTSYEQYF.

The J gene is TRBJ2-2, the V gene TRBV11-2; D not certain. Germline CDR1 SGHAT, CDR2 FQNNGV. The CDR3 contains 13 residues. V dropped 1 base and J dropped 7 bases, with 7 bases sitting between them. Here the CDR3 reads CASSLGSGGELFF. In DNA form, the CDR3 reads TGTGCCAGCAGCTTAGGTTCCGGCGGGGAGCTGTTTTTT.

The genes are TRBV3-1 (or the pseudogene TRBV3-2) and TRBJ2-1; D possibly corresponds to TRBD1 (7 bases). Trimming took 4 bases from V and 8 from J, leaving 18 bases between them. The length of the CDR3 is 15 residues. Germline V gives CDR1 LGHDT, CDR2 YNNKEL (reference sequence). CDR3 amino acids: CASSLLRRGEYEQFF. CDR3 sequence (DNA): TGTGCCAGCAGCCTCCTCCGCAGGGGGGAATATGAGCAGTTCTTC.

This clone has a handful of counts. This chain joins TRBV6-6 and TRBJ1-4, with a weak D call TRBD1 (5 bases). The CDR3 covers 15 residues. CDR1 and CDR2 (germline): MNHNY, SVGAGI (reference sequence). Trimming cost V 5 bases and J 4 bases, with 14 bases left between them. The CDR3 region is CASSTGGGNNEKLFF. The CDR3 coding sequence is TGTGCCAGCAGTACCGGCGGGGGGAATAATGAAAAACTGTTTTTT.

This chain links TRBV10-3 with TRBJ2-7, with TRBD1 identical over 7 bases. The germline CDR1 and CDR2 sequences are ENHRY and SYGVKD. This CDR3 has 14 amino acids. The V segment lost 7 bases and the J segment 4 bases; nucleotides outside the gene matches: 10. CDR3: CAINGDRKKYEQYF. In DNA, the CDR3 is TGTGCCATCAACGGGGACAGAAAAAAATACGAGCAGTACTTC.

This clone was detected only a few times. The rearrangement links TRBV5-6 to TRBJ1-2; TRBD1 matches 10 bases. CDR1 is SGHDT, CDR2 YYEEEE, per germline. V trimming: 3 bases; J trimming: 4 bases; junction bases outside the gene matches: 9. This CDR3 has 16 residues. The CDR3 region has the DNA TGTGCCAGCAGCTCCGGACAGGGGGTTAAGGTCTATGGCTACACCTTC. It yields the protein CASSSGQGVKVYGYTF.

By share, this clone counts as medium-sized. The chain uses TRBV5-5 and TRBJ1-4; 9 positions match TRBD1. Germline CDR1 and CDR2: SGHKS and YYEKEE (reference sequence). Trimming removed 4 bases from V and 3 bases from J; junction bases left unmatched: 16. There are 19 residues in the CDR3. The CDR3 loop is CASSMIYGTGSRANEKLFF. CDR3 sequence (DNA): TGTGCCAGCAGCATGATATACGGGACAGGGTCGCGTGCTAATGAAAAACTGTTTTTT.

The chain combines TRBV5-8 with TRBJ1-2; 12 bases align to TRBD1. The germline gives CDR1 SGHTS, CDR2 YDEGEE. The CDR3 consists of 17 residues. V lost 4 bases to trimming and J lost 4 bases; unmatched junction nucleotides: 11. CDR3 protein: CASSDPSGQGAAYGYTF. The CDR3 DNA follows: TGTGCCAGCAGCGACCCCTCGGGACAGGGGGCGGCCTATGGCTACACCTTC.

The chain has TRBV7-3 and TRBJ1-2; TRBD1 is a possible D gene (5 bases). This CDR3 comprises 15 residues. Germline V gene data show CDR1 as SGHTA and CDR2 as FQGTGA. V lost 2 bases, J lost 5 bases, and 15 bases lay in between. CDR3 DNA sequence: TGTGCCAGCAGCTTAGGTGGCAGGGAATTTTATGGCTACACCTTC. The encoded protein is CASSLGGREFYGYTF.

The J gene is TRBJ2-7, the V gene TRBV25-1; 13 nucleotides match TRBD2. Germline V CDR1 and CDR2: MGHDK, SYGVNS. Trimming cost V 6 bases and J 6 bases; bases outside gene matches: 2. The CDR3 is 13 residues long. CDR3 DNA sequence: TGTGCCAGCAGCGGGACTAGCGGGACCGAGCAGTACTTC. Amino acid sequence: CASSGTSGTEQYF.

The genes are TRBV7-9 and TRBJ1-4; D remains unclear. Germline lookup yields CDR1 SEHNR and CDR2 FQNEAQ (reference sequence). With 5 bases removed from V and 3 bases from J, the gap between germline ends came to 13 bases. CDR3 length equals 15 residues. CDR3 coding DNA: TGTGCCAGCAGCCATGGCGGGAGGGCTAATGAAAAACTGTTTTTT. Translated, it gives CASSHGGRANEKLFF.

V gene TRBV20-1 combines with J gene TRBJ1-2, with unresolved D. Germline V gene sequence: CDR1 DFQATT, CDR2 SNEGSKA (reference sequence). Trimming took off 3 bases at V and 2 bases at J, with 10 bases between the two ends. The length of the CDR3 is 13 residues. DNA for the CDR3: TGCAGTGCTAGTCTCCAGGCGAACTATGGCTACACCTTC. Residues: CSASLQANYGYTF.

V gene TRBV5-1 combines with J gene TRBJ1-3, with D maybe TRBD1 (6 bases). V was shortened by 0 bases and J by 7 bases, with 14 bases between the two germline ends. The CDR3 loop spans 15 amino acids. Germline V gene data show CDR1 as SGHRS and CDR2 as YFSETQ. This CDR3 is CASSLEAGVRNTIYF. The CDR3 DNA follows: TGCGCCAGCAGCTTGGAAGCAGGGGTCAGGAACACCATATATTTT.